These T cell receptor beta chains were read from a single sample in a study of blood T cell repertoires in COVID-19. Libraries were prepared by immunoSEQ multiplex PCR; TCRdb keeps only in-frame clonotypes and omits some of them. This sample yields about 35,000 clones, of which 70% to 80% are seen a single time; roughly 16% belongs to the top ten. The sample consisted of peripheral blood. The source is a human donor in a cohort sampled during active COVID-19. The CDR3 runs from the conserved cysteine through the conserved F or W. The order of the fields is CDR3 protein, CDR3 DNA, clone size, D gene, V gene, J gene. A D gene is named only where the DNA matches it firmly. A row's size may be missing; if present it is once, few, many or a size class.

CDR3aa: CASRRGLNQETQYF
CDR3nt: TGTGCCAGCCGGCGTGGACTAAACCAAGAGACCCAGTACTTC
abundance: once
d_gene: -
v_gene: TRBV27
j_gene: TRBJ2-5

CDR3aa: CASSGGDSEAFF
CDR3nt: TGTGCCAGCAGTGGTGGGGACAGTGAAGCTTTCTTT
abundance: -
d_gene: TRBD1
v_gene: TRBV2
j_gene: TRBJ1-1

CDR3aa: CAWSVRETQYF
CDR3nt: TGTGCCTGGAGTGTACGGGAGACCCAGTACTTC
abundance: -
d_gene: -
v_gene: TRBV30
j_gene: TRBJ2-5

CDR3aa: CASSPQRGGFLPNEQFF
CDR3nt: TGTGCCAGCAGCCCGCAGCGGGGGGGCTTTTTGCCCAATGAGCAGTTCTTC
abundance: -
d_gene: TRBD2
v_gene: TRBV5-4
j_gene: TRBJ2-1

CDR3aa: CASSLDLETQYF
CDR3nt: TGTGCCAGCAGCTTAGATCTTGAGACCCAGTACTTC
abundance: few
d_gene: -
v_gene: TRBV11-2
j_gene: TRBJ2-5

CDR3aa: CASSARQGGRGEQYF
CDR3nt: TGTGCCAGCAGTGCGCGACAGGGAGGCCGGGGGGAGCAGTACTTC
abundance: -
d_gene: -
v_gene: TRBV6-2/TRBV6-3
j_gene: TRBJ2-7

CDR3aa: CASSALDRESGYTF
CDR3nt: TGTGCCAGCTCAGCCCTGGACAGGGAAAGTGGCTACACCTTC
abundance: -
d_gene: TRBD1
v_gene: TRBV18
j_gene: TRBJ1-2

CDR3aa: CASSYSGQFHEQYF
CDR3nt: TGTGCCAGCAGTTACTCGGGGCAATTCCACGAGCAGTACTTC
abundance: -
d_gene: -
v_gene: TRBV6-2/TRBV6-3
j_gene: TRBJ2-7

CDR3aa: CASSHPAGGIAEQYF
CDR3nt: TGCGCCAGCAGCCACCCAGCGGGGGGTATAGCCGAGCAGTACTTC
abundance: -
d_gene: TRBD2
v_gene: TRBV4-1
j_gene: TRBJ2-7

CDR3aa: CASSPGTGPYEQYF
CDR3nt: TGTGCCAGTAGTCCCGGGACAGGGCCCTACGAGCAGTACTTC
abundance: once
d_gene: TRBD1
v_gene: TRBV19
j_gene: TRBJ2-7

CDR3aa: CAISGTGDVRDEQYF
CDR3nt: TGTGCCATCTCCGGGACAGGGGACGTTCGGGACGAGCAGTACTTC
abundance: -
d_gene: TRBD1
v_gene: TRBV10-3
j_gene: TRBJ2-7

CDR3aa: CASSITGHLFNEKLFF
CDR3nt: TGTGCCAGTAGTATCACGGGACATCTCTTTAATGAAAAACTGTTTTTT
abundance: -
d_gene: -
v_gene: TRBV19
j_gene: TRBJ1-4

CDR3aa: CASSLSAGRSNYGYTF
CDR3nt: TGTGCCAGCAGTTTATCAGCGGGCAGGTCTAACTATGGCTACACCTTC
abundance: -
d_gene: -
v_gene: TRBV27
j_gene: TRBJ1-2

CDR3aa: CASSIQGTNQPQHF
CDR3nt: TGTGCCAGTAGTATACAGGGGACCAATCAGCCCCAGCATTTT
abundance: -
d_gene: -
v_gene: TRBV19
j_gene: TRBJ1-5

CDR3aa: CASSPVQGGTYEQYF
CDR3nt: TGTGCCAGCAGCCCCGTGCAGGGCGGTACCTACGAGCAGTACTTC
abundance: -
d_gene: -
v_gene: TRBV7-2
j_gene: TRBJ2-7

CDR3aa: CAWKRGRRDTEAFF
CDR3nt: TGTGCCTGGAAACGGGGGAGGCGGGACACTGAAGCTTTCTTT
abundance: -
d_gene: -
v_gene: TRBV30
j_gene: TRBJ1-1

CDR3aa: CASSLDLEQYF
CDR3nt: TGTGCCAGCAGCTTAGATCTGGAGCAGTACTTC
abundance: -
d_gene: -
v_gene: TRBV7-9
j_gene: TRBJ2-7

CDR3aa: CASSPLGGQNYNEQFF
CDR3nt: TGCGCCAGCAGCCCCCTAGGGGGACAGAATTACAATGAGCAGTTCTTC
abundance: -
d_gene: TRBD1
v_gene: TRBV5-1
j_gene: TRBJ2-1

CDR3aa: CASSSLRTNYGYTF
CDR3nt: TGTGCCAGCAGCTCCCTCCGGACAAATTATGGCTACACCTTC
abundance: -
d_gene: -
v_gene: TRBV11-2
j_gene: TRBJ1-2

CDR3aa: CASSLSGTGGMNTEAFF
CDR3nt: TGCGCCAGCAGCTTGTCTGGGACAGGGGGCATGAACACTGAAGCTTTCTTT
abundance: medium-sized
d_gene: TRBD1
v_gene: TRBV5-1
j_gene: TRBJ1-1

CDR3aa: CASWEVGGGSSYNEQFF
CDR3nt: TGTGCCAGCTGGGAGGTAGGCGGGGGTAGCTCCTACAATGAGCAGTTCTTC
abundance: few
d_gene: TRBD2
v_gene: TRBV11-3
j_gene: TRBJ2-1

CDR3aa: CASSDSNRGYGYTF
CDR3nt: TGTGCCAGCAGTGACTCGAACAGGGGTTATGGCTACACCTTC
abundance: few
d_gene: TRBD1
v_gene: TRBV6-4
j_gene: TRBJ1-2

CDR3aa: CASSEQNYEQYF
CDR3nt: TGTGCCAGCAGTGAACAAAACTACGAGCAGTACTTC
abundance: -
d_gene: -
v_gene: TRBV2
j_gene: TRBJ2-7

CDR3aa: CASRARESEQYF
CDR3nt: TGTGCCAGCAGGGCCAGGGAAAGCGAGCAGTACTTC
abundance: -
d_gene: -
v_gene: TRBV12-3/TRBV12-4
j_gene: TRBJ2-7

CDR3aa: CASSPQGTSGTYEQYF
CDR3nt: TGTGCCAGCTCACCACAGGGGACTAGCGGAACCTACGAGCAGTACTTC
abundance: -
d_gene: TRBD2
v_gene: TRBV18
j_gene: TRBJ2-7

CDR3aa: CASSPRGGVTEAFF
CDR3nt: TGTGCCAGCTCACCACGAGGGGGCGTCACTGAAGCTTTCTTT
abundance: -
d_gene: TRBD1
v_gene: TRBV18
j_gene: TRBJ1-1

CDR3aa: CASSLLSSYEQYF
CDR3nt: TGCGCCAGCAGCTTACTGAGCTCCTACGAGCAGTACTTC
abundance: few
d_gene: -
v_gene: TRBV5-1
j_gene: TRBJ2-7

CDR3aa: CASSLPPRLAEDTQYF
CDR3nt: TGTGCCAGCAGCTTACCCCCTCGACTAGCGGAAGATACGCAGTATTTT
abundance: once
d_gene: TRBD2
v_gene: TRBV7-8
j_gene: TRBJ2-3

CDR3aa: CASSTNRGFEQFF
CDR3nt: TGTGCCAGCAGTACCAACAGGGGATTTGAGCAGTTCTTC
abundance: -
d_gene: TRBD1
v_gene: TRBV12-3/TRBV12-4
j_gene: TRBJ2-1

CDR3aa: CASSIQNSGANVLTF
CDR3nt: TGTGCCAGTAGTATTCAGAACTCTGGGGCCAACGTCCTGACTTTC
abundance: -
d_gene: -
v_gene: TRBV19
j_gene: TRBJ2-6

CDR3aa: CASSLMDYGYEQYF
CDR3nt: TGTGCCAGCAGCTTAATGGACTACGGGTACGAGCAGTACTTC
abundance: -
d_gene: -
v_gene: TRBV7-2
j_gene: TRBJ2-7

CDR3aa: CASTRTSGGTDTQYF
CDR3nt: TGTGCCAGCACCCGGACTAGCGGGGGCACAGATACGCAGTATTTT
abundance: -
d_gene: TRBD2
v_gene: TRBV6-5
j_gene: TRBJ2-3

CDR3aa: CASSPTGSSYEQYF
CDR3nt: TGTGCCAGCAGCCCGACAGGGAGCTCCTACGAGCAGTACTTC
abundance: -
d_gene: TRBD1
v_gene: TRBV6-2/TRBV6-3
j_gene: TRBJ2-7

CDR3aa: CASSYSTSRQNEKLFF
CDR3nt: TGTGCCAGCAGTTACTCGACATCCCGGCAGAATGAAAAACTGTTTTTT
abundance: -
d_gene: -
v_gene: TRBV6-5
j_gene: TRBJ1-4

CDR3aa: CASSPRLGTSGRKGVSTDTQYF
CDR3nt: TGTGCCAGCAGCCCGCGACTAGGGACTAGCGGGAGAAAAGGGGTGAGCACAGATACGCAGTATTTT
abundance: -
d_gene: TRBD2
v_gene: TRBV9
j_gene: TRBJ2-3

CDR3aa: CASSLTFGGGEKLFF
CDR3nt: TGTGCCAGCAGCTTAACTTTTGGAGGAGGTGAAAAACTGTTTTTT
abundance: -
d_gene: -
v_gene: TRBV7-6
j_gene: TRBJ1-4

CDR3aa: CASSVAWEAYNEQFF
CDR3nt: TGTGCCAGCAGCGTAGCGTGGGAGGCCTACAATGAGCAGTTCTTC
abundance: -
d_gene: -
v_gene: TRBV9
j_gene: TRBJ2-1

CDR3aa: CASHQRGTDTQYF
CDR3nt: TGTGCCAGCCACCAGCGGGGCACAGATACGCAGTATTTT
abundance: -
d_gene: -
v_gene: TRBV19
j_gene: TRBJ2-3

CDR3aa: CASSDYAGGPNEQFF
CDR3nt: TGCGCCAGCAGTGACTACGCGGGGGGGCCAAATGAGCAGTTCTTC
abundance: -
d_gene: TRBD2
v_gene: TRBV10-1
j_gene: TRBJ2-1

CDR3aa: CASSLTDGPDTQYF
CDR3nt: TGTGCCAGCAGCTTAACGGATGGGCCAGATACGCAGTATTTT
abundance: once
d_gene: -
v_gene: TRBV7-3
j_gene: TRBJ2-3

CDR3aa: CSASSGGSSYEQYF
CDR3nt: TGCAGTGCTAGTAGCGGGGGTAGCTCCTACGAGCAGTACTTC
abundance: once
d_gene: TRBD2
v_gene: TRBV20-1
j_gene: TRBJ2-7

CDR3aa: CASSSQGGVMNTEAFF
CDR3nt: TGTGCCAGCAGTTCTCAAGGAGGGGTCATGAACACTGAAGCTTTCTTT
abundance: -
d_gene: -
v_gene: TRBV28
j_gene: TRBJ1-1

CDR3aa: CASSLGGGRETQYF
CDR3nt: TGTGCCAGCAGCTTAGGCGGGGGAAGAGAGACCCAGTACTTC
abundance: -
d_gene: TRBD2
v_gene: TRBV7-3
j_gene: TRBJ2-5